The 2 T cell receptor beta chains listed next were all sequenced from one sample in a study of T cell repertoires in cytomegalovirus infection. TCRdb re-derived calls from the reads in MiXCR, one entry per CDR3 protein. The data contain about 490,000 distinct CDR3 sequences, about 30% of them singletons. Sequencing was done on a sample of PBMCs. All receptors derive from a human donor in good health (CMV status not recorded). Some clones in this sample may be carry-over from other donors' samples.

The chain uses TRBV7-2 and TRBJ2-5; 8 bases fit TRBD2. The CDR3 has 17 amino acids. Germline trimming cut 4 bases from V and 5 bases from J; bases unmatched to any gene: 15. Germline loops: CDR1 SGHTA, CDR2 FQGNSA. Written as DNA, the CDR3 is TGTGCCAGCAGCTCCCCGGGGGGGAGTGGGTATTGGGAGACCCAGTACTTC. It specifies CASSSPGGSGYWETQYF.

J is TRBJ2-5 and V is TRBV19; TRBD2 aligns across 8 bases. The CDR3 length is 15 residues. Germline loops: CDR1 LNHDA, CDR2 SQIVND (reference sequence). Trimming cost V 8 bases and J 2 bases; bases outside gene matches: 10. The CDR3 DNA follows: TGTGCCAGTTCCCGGGGGGGGCGCTTGCAAGAGACCCAGTACTTC. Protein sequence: CASSRGGRLQETQYF.